Below are 30 T cell receptor beta chains sequenced from a single sample in a study of cytomegalovirus exposure and HLA in healthy donors. Both 60 Vbeta primers and 13 Jbeta primers went into the PCR. Here immunoSEQ multiplex PCR was the method, and the copy in TCRdb shows in-frame clones only, minus some. The sample carries 150,000 or so clones, 75% to 90% recorded once. The sample taken for sequencing was PBMCs. The receptors here all came from a man aged 50 to 59 in good health and CMV-seropositive.

This sequence joins TRBV27 and TRBJ2-5, with a weak D call TRBD1 (6 bases). Germline-derived CDR1 and CDR2 are MNHEY and SMNVEV (reference sequence). The CDR3 consists of 14 residues. V lost 0 bases and J 1 base, leaving 6 bases between the germline ends. The CDR3 sequence: CASSLSDSQETQYF. The CDR3 DNA reads as TGTGCCAGCAGTTTATCGGACAGCCAAGAGACCCAGTACTTC.

CDR3 in DNA: TGTGCCAGTAGTAAACAGGGGGCTGATAGCAATCAGCCCCAGCATTTT. Translating it yields CASSKQGADSNQPQHF. This sequence joins TRBV19 and TRBJ1-5, with 9 nucleotides matching TRBD1. The CDR3 totals 16 residues. Germline values: CDR1 LNHDA, CDR2 SQIVND (reference sequence). V was pared by 4 bases and J by 0 bases, with 4 bases of the junction left unmatched.

In its sample, this clone was seen a few times. The chain links TRBV19 to TRBJ1-5, with D unclear. Looked up from germline, CDR1 is LNHDA and CDR2 is SQIVND (reference sequence). There are 14 residues in the CDR3. Trimming pared 8 bases from V and 6 bases from J, leaving 17 bases between. The CDR3 region has the DNA TGTGCCAGTCTCCCACTAGTAGAGGGTCAGCCCCAGCATTTT. It is translated as CASLPLVEGQPQHF.

The chain employs TRBV4-1 and TRBJ1-3, with 10 bases identical to TRBD1. Germline V gene data show CDR1 as MGHRA and CDR2 as YSYEKL. Unmatched junction bases numbered 15, after V lost 1 base and J lost 3 bases. CDR3 length: 20 residues. The CDR3: CASSQVRVARTGGGGNTIYF. CDR3 sequence (DNA): TGCGCCAGCAGCCAAGTAAGGGTGGCAAGGACAGGGGGAGGTGGAAACACCATATATTTT.

V is TRBV5-1 and J is TRBJ2-5; 8 bases agree with TRBD2. The V gene's germline CDR1 is SGHRS and CDR2 YFSETQ. The CDR3 length is 18 residues. Losses at the gene ends were 0 bases for V and 1 base for J; bases not matched to a gene: 11. The CDR3 loop reads CASSLAVSGGLPQETQYF. The CDR3 DNA sequence: TGCGCCAGCAGCTTGGCCGTCTCGGGGGGGCTCCCCCAAGAGACCCAGTACTTC.

This chain connects TRBV28 to TRBJ1-4, with D uncertain. V was pared by 6 bases and J by 5 bases, with 19 bases between. The CDR3 covers 16 residues. Germline CDR1 and CDR2: MDHEN and SYDVKM. The CDR3 nucleotides are TGTGCCAGCAGGCCCCACCCCCCGGGAGGGAATGAAAAACTGTTTTTT. Encoded protein: CASRPHPPGGNEKLFF.

This rearrangement joins TRBV14 to TRBJ2-5; the D is unclear. The CDR3 consists of 14 residues. CDR1 and CDR2 (germline): SGHDN, FVKESK. Trimming stripped 4 bases from V and 6 bases from J, with 15 bases between. CDR3: CASSRLDGSQTQYF. Here the CDR3 DNA reads TGTGCCAGCAGCCGACTTGACGGGTCGCAGACCCAGTACTTC.

The V call is TRBV29-1, the J call TRBJ2-3; D is perhaps TRBD2 (6 bases). V was trimmed by 6 bases and J by 2 bases, leaving 12 bases between them. The CDR3 extends over 13 amino acids. Germline values: CDR1 SQVTM, CDR2 ANQGSEA. CDR3 coding DNA: TGCAGCGTCCCCGGGACTCACACAGATACGCAGTATTTT. Protein sequence: CSVPGTHTDTQYF.

V is TRBV28 and J is TRBJ2-2, with 15 bases fitting TRBD2. Trimming at V came to 5 bases and at J to 0 bases, leaving 10 bases not matched to a gene. CDR1 is MDHEN and CDR2 is SYDVKM in the germline V gene. The CDR3 extends over 20 amino acids. The CDR3 loop is CASSQTARTSGRANTGELFF. Here the CDR3 DNA reads TGTGCCAGCAGTCAAACCGCAAGGACTAGCGGGAGGGCGAACACCGGGGAGCTGTTTTTT. Full variable domain (outside the CDR3, taken from reference TRBV28 and TRBJ2-2): DVKVTQSSRYLVKRTGEKVFLECVQDMDHENMFWYRQDPGLGLRLIYFSYDVKMKEKGDIPEGYSVSREKKERFSLILESASTNQTSMYLCASSQTARTSGRANTGELFFGEGSRLTVL.

This clone has only a few counts. As DNA, the CDR3 is TGTGCCAGCAGCCCCCCCGCAGGCGACAGCTCCTACAATGAGCAGTTCTTC. This sequence encodes CASSPPAGDSSYNEQFF. The V call is TRBV13, the J call TRBJ2-1, with D possibly matching TRBD1 (5 bases). V lost 5 bases and J 0 bases, leaving 17 bases between the germline ends. From germline, CDR1 is PRHDT and CDR2 FYEKMQ (reference sequence). The CDR3 extends over 17 amino acids.

This chain links TRBV27 with TRBJ1-2, with D possibly being TRBD1 (6 bases). CDR1 and CDR2 from the germline V gene are MNHEY and SMNVEV (reference sequence). There are 14 residues in the CDR3. With 2 bases removed from V and 5 bases from J, the gap between germline ends came to 12 bases. Here the CDR3 DNA reads TGTGCCAGCAGTTTAGACGGCAGGGGATATGGCTACACCTTC. It translates to CASSLDGRGYGYTF.

The genes are TRBV10-3 and TRBJ2-7; 11 bases line up with TRBD1. The CDR3 spans 17 residues. Germline trimming cut 4 bases from V and 7 bases from J; bases unmatched to any gene: 15. Per the germline V gene, CDR1 is ENHRY and CDR2 is SYGVKD. The CDR3 bases are TGTGCCATCAGTGGGTCTCGGTTTGGACAGGGGGCTAAGGAGCAGTACTTC. Its protein product is CAISGSRFGQGAKEQYF.

This sequence joins TRBV4-1 and TRBJ2-3; 10 nucleotides match TRBD1. Germline V gives CDR1 MGHRA, CDR2 YSYEKL. V dropped 1 base and J dropped 4; count of bases not matched to a gene: 2. The CDR3 is made up of 15 amino acids. The CDR3 protein is CASSQGTGGSDTQYF. The CDR3 DNA is TGCGCCAGCAGCCAAGGGACAGGGGGATCAGATACGCAGTATTTT.

The chain recombines TRBV6-5 with TRBJ2-5; 9 bases map to TRBD1. Unmatched junction bases numbered 10, after V lost 6 bases and J lost 5 bases. The CDR3 length is 15 residues. Germline CDR1 is MNHEY and CDR2 is SVGAGI. The CDR3 DNA sequence: TGTGCCAGCAGCTCGGGGGACAGGGTACCTGAGACCCAGTACTTC. Amino acids: CASSSGDRVPETQYF.

The V call is TRBV5-6, the J call TRBJ1-2; D ambiguous. V was trimmed by 1 base and J by 2 bases, leaving 12 bases between them. Germline CDR1 SGHDT, CDR2 YYEEEE. The CDR3 loop spans 15 amino acids. The CDR3 DNA reads as TGTGCCAGCAGCTTGCCGGCGGAAGTAAACTATGGCTACACCTTC. This sequence encodes CASSLPAEVNYGYTF.

A single count supports this clone. The chain employs TRBV5-6 and TRBJ2-7, with TRBD2 identical over 13 bases. Germline trimming cut 0 bases from V and 5 bases from J; bases unmatched to any gene: 5. This CDR3 has 16 residues. CDR1 and CDR2 (germline): SGHDT, YYEEEE. The CDR3 is CASSLGLAGGGDEQYF. The CDR3, as DNA: TGTGCCAGCAGCTTGGGACTAGCGGGAGGCGGGGACGAGCAGTACTTC.

The chain carries TRBV28 and TRBJ2-7; 8 nucleotides align to TRBD2. Germline lookup yields CDR1 MDHEN and CDR2 SYDVKM. This CDR3 spans 13 amino acids. The junction had 3 bases not matched to a gene; V was cut back by 2 bases and J by 6 bases. CDR3 nucleotides: TGTGCCAGCAGTTTAGCGGGAGGAGGCGAGCAGTACTTC. This gives the protein CASSLAGGGEQYF.

V usage is TRBV5-1 and J usage is TRBJ2-1, with TRBD2 identical over 13 bases. Looked up from germline, CDR1 is SGHRS and CDR2 is YFSETQ. The CDR3 totals 18 residues. V lost 4 bases and J lost 0; bases outside the gene matches: 7. CDR3 in amino acids: CASSLGLAGLSSYNEQFF. Here the CDR3 DNA reads TGCGCCAGCAGCCTGGGACTAGCGGGGCTCAGCTCCTACAATGAGCAGTTCTTC.

This CDR3 reads CAWSGQGAGELFF. CDR3 DNA: TGTGCCTGGAGCGGACAGGGAGCCGGGGAGCTGTTTTTT. The chain combines TRBV30 with TRBJ2-2, with TRBD1 matching 8 bases. This CDR3 has 13 residues. Germline V gene sequence: CDR1 GTSNPN, CDR2 SVGIG (reference sequence). V gave up 3 bases and J gave up 6 bases; unmatched junction bases: 3.

This clone was seen a few times. The chain recombines TRBV11-1 with TRBJ1-2; no reliable D call. The CDR3 is 10 residues long. Trimming pared 2 bases from V and 8 bases from J, leaving 3 bases between. Germline V CDR1 and CDR2: SGHAT, FQDESV (reference sequence). The CDR3 loop is CASSLIGYTF. CDR3 nucleotide sequence: TGTGCCAGCAGCTTAATAGGCTACACCTTC. Variable domain in full (rest from reference TRBV11-1 and TRBJ1-2): EAEVAQSPRYKITEKSQAVAFWCDPISGHATLYWYRQILGQGPELLVQFQDESVVDDSQLPKDRFSAERLKGVDSTLKIQPAELGDSAMYLCASSLIGYTFGSGTRLTVV.

This clone has a handful of counts. The V call is TRBV5-1, the J call TRBJ2-7, with 10 bases identical to TRBD2. V was pared by 4 bases and J by 5 bases, with 12 bases of the junction left unmatched. CDR3 size: 16 residues. Germline V lookup: CDR1 SGHRS, CDR2 YFSETQ. CDR3 in amino acids: CASSNPIPSGSNEQYF. Here the CDR3 DNA reads TGCGCCAGCAGCAACCCCATCCCTAGCGGGAGTAACGAGCAGTACTTC. The variable domain in full, with the rest retrieved from reference TRBV5-1 and TRBJ2-7, is KAGVTQTPRYLIKTRGQQVTLSCSPISGHRSVSWYQQTPGQGLQFLFEYFSETQRNKGNFPGRFSGRQFSNSRSEMNVSTLELGDSALYLCASSNPIPSGSNEQYFGPGTRLTVT.

The rearrangement joins TRBV6-5 to TRBJ2-7, with TRBD2 as a possible D gene (6 bases). This CDR3 comprises 13 residues. The germline gives CDR1 MNHEY, CDR2 SVGAGI. V shed 5 bases and J shed 3 bases, with 11 bases lying between them. CDR3 nucleotides: TGTGCCAGCAGTCCCCGGGAGAACTACGAGCAGTACTTC. This sequence encodes CASSPRENYEQYF.

The V call is TRBV4-2, the J call TRBJ1-4; 8 bases agree with TRBD1. The CDR3 loop spans 14 amino acids. Germline V gene lookup returns CDR1 LGHNA and CDR2 YNFKEQ. V dropped 0 bases and J dropped 8; count of bases not matched to a gene: 2. CDR3 sequence: CASSQEQGGEKLFF. In DNA form, the CDR3 reads TGTGCCAGCAGCCAAGAACAGGGGGGAGAAAAACTGTTTTTT.

The genes are TRBV4-2 and TRBJ1-4, with 8 bases identical to TRBD1. After removal of 0 bases from V and 11 bases from J, the junction contained 8 bases not matched to a gene. The V gene's germline CDR1 is LGHNA and CDR2 YNFKEQ. CDR3 length: 15 residues. In nucleotides, the CDR3 is TGTGCCAGCAGCCAAGAATCAGGGGGCGATCCCAAACTGTTTTTT. It translates to CASSQESGGDPKLFF.

The genes are TRBV7-8 and TRBJ2-2; no clear D gene. This CDR3 is 11 amino acids long. The germline gives CDR1 SGHVS, CDR2 FQNEAQ. Trimming left V 1 base short and J 11 bases short, with 5 bases between. CDR3 loop: CASSLGVELFF. The CDR3, as DNA: TGTGCCAGCAGCTTAGGTGTAGAGCTGTTTTTT.

The CDR3 coding sequence is TGTGCCAGCAGCCAAGGCACAGGGGTTTGGGCAGATACGCAGTATTTT. Encoded protein: CASSQGTGVWADTQYF. J is TRBJ2-3 and V is TRBV14; 7 bases are shared with TRBD1. The CDR3 contains 16 residues. V gave up 1 base and J gave up 4 bases; unmatched junction bases: 8. Germline V gives CDR1 SGHDN, CDR2 FVKESK.

The V call is TRBV19, the J call TRBJ1-6; possible D gene TRBD1, 5 bases. This CDR3 is built from 13 residues. V gave up 5 bases and J gave up 7 bases, with 9 bases separating them. Per germline, CDR1 LNHDA and CDR2 SQIVND (reference sequence). This chain's CDR3 is CASSGGGNSPLHF. The CDR3 coding sequence is TGTGCCAGTAGTGGGGGAGGCAATTCACCCCTCCACTTT. Using reference TRBV19 and TRBJ1-6 for the parts outside the CDR3, the full variable domain is DGGITQSPKYLFRKEGQNVTLSCEQNLNHDAMYWYRQDPGQGLRLIYYSQIVNDFQKGDIAEGYSVSREKKESFPLTVTSAQKNPTAFYLCASSGGGNSPLHFGNGTRLTVT.

The V gene is TRBV30, the J gene TRBJ1-4, with D possibly TRBD1 on 5 matching bases. Germline values: CDR1 GTSNPN, CDR2 SVGIG (reference sequence). The CDR3 loop spans 17 amino acids. V was shortened by 0 bases and J by 5 bases, with 19 bases between the two germline ends. The CDR3 is CAWSVLGEAGSNEKLFF. The CDR3 region has the DNA TGTGCCTGGAGTGTATTGGGGGAGGCAGGGTCAAATGAAAAACTGTTTTTT.

The chain carries TRBV14 and TRBJ2-5; possible D gene TRBD2, 5 bases. The CDR3 has 13 amino acids. V lost 0 bases to trimming and J lost 8 bases, with 10 bases between them. Germline CDR1 is SGHDN and CDR2 is FVKESK. Here the CDR3 reads CASSQDNRLTQYF. For the CDR3, the DNA is TGTGCCAGCAGCCAAGACAATAGACTAACCCAGTACTTC.

The V and J genes are TRBV5-8 and TRBJ2-1; the match to TRBD2 covers 9 bases. This CDR3 spans 17 amino acids. With V trimmed by 1 base and J by 2 bases, 7 bases remained unmatched. Germline lookup yields CDR1 SGHTS and CDR2 YDEGEE. This CDR3 is CASSLISGTSTYNEQFF. The CDR3 region has the DNA TGTGCCAGCAGCTTGATATCCGGGACTAGCACCTACAATGAGCAGTTCTTC. Combining the CDR3 with reference TRBV5-8 and TRBJ2-1 gives the whole variable domain EAGVTQSPTHLIKTRGQQATLRCSPISGHTSVYWYQQALGLGLQFLLWYDEGEERNRGNFPPRFSGRQFPNYSSELNVNALELEDSALYLCASSLISGTSTYNEQFFGPGTRLTVL.